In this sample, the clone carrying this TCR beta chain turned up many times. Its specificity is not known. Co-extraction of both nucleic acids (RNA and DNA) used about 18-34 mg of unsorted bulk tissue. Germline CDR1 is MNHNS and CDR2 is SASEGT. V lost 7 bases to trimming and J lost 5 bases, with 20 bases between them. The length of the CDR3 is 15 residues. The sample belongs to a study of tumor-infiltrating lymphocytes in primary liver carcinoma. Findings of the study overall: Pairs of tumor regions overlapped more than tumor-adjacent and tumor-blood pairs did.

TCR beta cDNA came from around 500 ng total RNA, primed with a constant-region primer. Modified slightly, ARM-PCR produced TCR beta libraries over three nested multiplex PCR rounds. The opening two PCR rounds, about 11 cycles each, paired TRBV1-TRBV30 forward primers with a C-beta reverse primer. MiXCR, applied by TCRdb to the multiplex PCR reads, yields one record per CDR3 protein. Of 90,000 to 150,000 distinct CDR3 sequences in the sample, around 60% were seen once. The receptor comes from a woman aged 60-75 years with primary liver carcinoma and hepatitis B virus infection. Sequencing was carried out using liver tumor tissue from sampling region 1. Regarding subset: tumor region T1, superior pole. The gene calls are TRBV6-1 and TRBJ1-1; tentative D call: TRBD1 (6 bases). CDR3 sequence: CASNDGGLGKTEAFF. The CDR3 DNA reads TGTGCCAGCAACGATGGGGGCCTGGGGAAAACTGAAGCTTTCTTT.